Sequencing of this TCR beta chain was carried out in a study of cytomegalovirus exposure and HLA in healthy donors. For this clone: Antigen: not known.

Notes on the study in general: TCR beta V segments were, for the most part, productive about 90% or about 30% of the time in an earlier analysis.

Primers included in the PCR were 60 Vbeta and 13 Jbeta primers. Produced via immunoSEQ multiplex PCR; TCRdb's table is partial and in-frame only. The sample includes about 180,000 clones, 60% to 85% of them seen just once. This receptor was identified in a man between 18 and 35 years old in good health and CMV-seronegative. Source material: PBMCs.

Written as DNA, the CDR3 is TGTGCCAGCAGACAGGGGATGAGGTACGAGCAGTACTTC. Protein product: CASRQGMRYEQYF. The chain carries TRBV19 and TRBJ2-7, with TRBD1 identical over 8 bases. This CDR3 region has 13 residues. Losses at the gene ends were 9 bases for V and 4 bases for J; bases not matched to a gene: 8. Germline values: CDR1 LNHDA, CDR2 SQIVND (reference sequence). The full variable domain, completed using reference TRBV19 and TRBJ2-7, is DGGITQSPKYLFRKEGQNVTLSCEQNLNHDAMYWYRQDPGQGLRLIYYSQIVNDFQKGDIAEGYSVSREKKESFPLTVTSAQKNPTAFYLCASRQGMRYEQYFGPGTRLTVT.